These 5 T cell receptor beta chains share one sample of origin, sequenced in a study of response to subunit inactivated influenza vaccine. From the RT-PCR reads, TCRdb called clonotypes with MiXCR, one entry per CDR3 protein. The sample carries approximately 530,000 distinct CDR3 sequences, over 10% recorded once. Sequenced material: PBMCs from blood, taken 40 to 50 days after vaccination. The receptors shown here come from a man between 45 and 60 years old who received an inactivated influenza vaccine.

This clonotype has ten or more counts. Germline and junction disagree at one end, which may indicate a read error. The chain joins TRBV12-3 or TRBV12-4 to TRBJ1-5; D unclear. The CDR3 covers 13 residues. The CDR3 DNA reads TGCGCCAGCAGCCCCGGCCCCAATCAGCCCCAGCATTTT. As protein: CASSPGPNQPQHF.

This clonotype occurred many times. V gene TRBV5-5 combines with J gene TRBJ2-3; possibly TRBD2 for D (5 bases). Germline-derived CDR1 and CDR2 are SGHKS and YYEKEE (reference sequence). V lost 0 bases and J lost 4, with 12 bases in between. CDR3 length: 15 amino acids. The CDR3 here is CASSLAPGVADTQYF. The CDR3 coding sequence is TGTGCCAGCAGCTTGGCACCCGGGGTGGCAGATACGCAGTATTTT.

This sequence joins TRBV7-2 and TRBJ2-1; maybe TRBD1 (6 bases). The CDR3 runs to 16 residues. V lost 4 bases, J lost 0 bases, and 13 bases lay in between. CDR1 is SGHTA, CDR2 FQGNSA, per germline. Here the CDR3 reads CASSSQGSGSYNEQFF. For the CDR3, the DNA is TGTGCCAGCAGCTCCCAGGGGAGCGGCTCCTACAATGAGCAGTTCTTC.

This clonotype was counted a few times. The genes are TRBV12-3 or TRBV12-4 and TRBJ2-5; TRBD2 matches at 15 bases. The J segment lost 7 bases and the V segment lost 4 bases, leaving 10 bases of the junction unmatched. This CDR3 spans 17 amino acids. The CDR3, as DNA: TGTGCCAGCAGTTCCGGGACTAGCGGGGGGCCTCTTGGGACCCAGTACTTC. Its protein is CASSSGTSGGPLGTQYF.

This chain links TRBV18 with TRBJ2-1, with D possibly TRBD2 on 5 matching bases. CDR1 and CDR2 from the germline V gene are KGHSH and LQKENI. The CDR3 has 16 amino acids. V was cut by 3 bases and J by 8 bases, with 20 bases left in between. The CDR3 here is CASSPLRSSGGHEQFF. CDR3 nucleotides: TGTGCCAGCTCACCTCTTAGAAGCAGCGGCGGTCATGAGCAGTTCTTC.